This T cell receptor (beta chain) was captured in a study of blood T cell repertoires in COVID-19. Using immunoSEQ multiplex PCR, the repertoire was profiled, and TCRdb retains in-frame clones only, with some absent. The sample includes approximately 260,000 clones, roughly 84% of them seen just once. The CDR3 contains 15 residues. The trim removed 3 bases at V and 2 bases at J, leaving 0 bases unmatched. Germline V gene data show CDR1 as MDHEN and CDR2 as SYDVKM. Participant age was roughly 18 to 100 years, and participants resided in roughly 24 US areas. This sequence originates from a man aged 50 to 60 who had recovered from COVID-19. This chain connects TRBV28 to TRBJ1-3; TRBD1 agrees at 11 bases. The sample taken for sequencing was PBMCs or T cells enriched from blood (not recorded which). CDR3 in amino acids: CASSLGQGAGNTIYF. CDR3 coding DNA: TGTGCCAGCAGTTTGGGACAGGGGGCTGGAAACACCATATATTTT.